The clone carrying this T cell receptor beta chain showed up just a few times. Antigen unknown. A much more abundant neighbour one base away suggests this may be a read error. One entry per CDR3 protein results from TCRdb running MiXCR on the multiplex PCR reads. Of 140,000 or so distinct CDR3 sequences detected, less than 35% appear once; the ten largest clones hold approximately 2.3%. These data originate in a study of breast tumors, draining lymph nodes, adjacent tissues. Regarding the study as a whole: Tumor and nontumor repertoires were significantly more similar in luminal-like than in basal-like breast cancer. The lymph node origin of tumor T cells was framed as consistent with a hypothesis, not demonstrated. Tumor repertoires ranked between lymph nodes and nontumor tissue in diversity, with V and J gene preferences. Findings are consistent with lymph node origin and intratumoral expansion of most tumor T cells.

Axillary draining lymph nodes of breast cancer patients supplied the node samples. This CDR3 has 13 amino acids. CDR1 is MNHNY and CDR2 is SVGAGI in the germline V gene (reference sequence). V was clipped by 5 bases and J by 8 bases, with 15 bases between them. The receptor was isolated from a female donor with breast cancer. Some clones in this sample may be carry-over from other donors' samples. The chain carries TRBV6-6 and TRBJ1-2, with D unresolved. Material for sequencing was axillary lymph node tissue. The CDR3 nucleotides are TGTGCCAGCAGTCATGCGCAGAAACGCGGCTACACCTTC. Amino acid sequence: CASSHAQKRGYTF.